The next 20 T cell receptor beta chains were all read from a single sample in a study of CD8 T cells in ankylosing spondylitis. Study-wide results and limits: Ankylosing spondylitis blood appeared to be characterized by a TCR beta motif of 8 or 9 highly homologous variants.

These receptors lack a known antigen. TCRdb reprocessed the 5' RACE reads with MiXCR, giving one entry per CDR3 protein. This sample carries 350,000 to 450,000 distinct CDR3 sequences, 25% to 30% of them seen once, and the ten largest clones take 0.89%. The sequencing sample was made of blood, either unsorted or a sorted T cell fraction (not recorded which). These receptors were obtained from a male donor with ankylosing spondylitis.

This clonotype was seen a handful of times. This sequence joins TRBV2 and TRBJ2-7; D is undetermined. The CDR3 sequence is 13 residues long. Trimming took 2 bases from V and 9 from J, leaving 14 bases between them. Per germline, CDR1 SNHLY and CDR2 FYNNEI. The DNA for the CDR3 is TGTGCCAGCAGTGAATTAGAAGTAGCCGGGCAGTACGTC. Translating gives CASSELEVAGQYV.

This clonotype has more than one count but fewer than ten. The chain recombines TRBV5-1 with TRBJ2-2; 10 positions agree with TRBD2. V was pared by 0 bases and J by 4 bases, with 3 bases of the junction left unmatched. Germline V gives CDR1 SGHRS, CDR2 YFSETQ. This CDR3 region has 16 residues. The CDR3 protein is CASSLGTSGGTGELFF. The CDR3, as DNA: TGCGCCAGCAGCTTGGGGACTAGCGGAGGCACCGGGGAGCTGTTTTTT.

Note on this clonotype: The conserved phenylalanine or tryptophan normally closing the CDR3 is absent here, so this likely arose from a read error. The V gene is TRBV12-3 or TRBV12-4, the J gene TRBJ2-2; D may match TRBD1 or TRBD2 (7 bases each). V dropped 3 bases and J dropped 6 bases, with 11 bases sitting between them. This CDR3 is 14 amino acids long. CDR3 nucleotides: TGTGCCAGCAGTTTCAGGGGGAGGGCCGGGGAGCTGTTTCTT. Protein product: CASSFRGRAGELFL.

This chain uses TRBV20-1 with TRBJ2-3; a possible D gene is TRBD2 (5 bases). CDR3 length equals 13 residues. V lost 1 base and J 4 bases, leaving 9 bases between the germline ends. Per the germline V gene, CDR1 is DFQATT and CDR2 is SNEGSKA (reference sequence). CDR3 protein: CSARASSSDTQYF. The CDR3 coding sequence is TGCAGTGCTAGAGCGTCTAGCTCAGATACGCAGTATTTT.

J is TRBJ1-5 and V is TRBV27; 10 positions agree with TRBD1. The CDR3 sequence is 16 residues long. V shed 5 bases, J shed 3 bases, and the junction held 7 bases outside the gene matches. Germline V gives CDR1 MNHEY, CDR2 SMNVEV (reference sequence). CDR3 DNA: TGTGCCAGCAGTCCCACCGGGACAGGGGTCAATCAGCCCCAGCATTTT. This codes for CASSPTGTGVNQPQHF.

The genes are TRBV11-2 and TRBJ2-3, with D maybe TRBD2 (6 bases). The CDR3 spans 15 residues. V gave up 1 base and J gave up 5 bases, with 13 bases separating them. Germline assignment: CDR1 SGHAT and CDR2 FQNNGV. The CDR3 DNA follows: TGTGCCAGCAGCTTAGTACCGGGAGTGGGAGATACGCAGTATTTT. Encoded protein: CASSLVPGVGDTQYF.

This clonotype has a handful of counts. This chain connects TRBV7-9 to TRBJ2-5, with TRBD2 matching 11 bases. J lost 5 bases, V lost 5 bases, and 4 bases had no gene match. This CDR3 comprises 14 residues. Per the germline V gene, CDR1 is SEHNR and CDR2 is FQNEAQ (reference sequence). The CDR3 DNA reads TGTGCCAGCAGCGCACTAGCGGGAGATGAGACCCAGTACTTC. It yields the protein CASSALAGDETQYF.

This clonotype has only a few counts. The chain is built from TRBV24-1 and TRBJ2-5; D uncertain. The germline V gene encodes CDR1 KGHDR and CDR2 SFDVKD. V was clipped by 7 bases and J by 3 bases, with 8 bases between them. The CDR3 is made up of 12 amino acids. The CDR3 protein is CATRIFEETQYF. The CDR3 DNA follows: TGTGCCACCAGGATATTTGAAGAGACCCAGTACTTC.

The chain uses TRBV20-1 and TRBJ2-5, with 8 bases that match TRBD1. This CDR3 is 12 amino acids long. Germline V gene data show CDR1 as DFQATT and CDR2 as SNEGSKA (reference sequence). V lost 7 bases, J lost 3 bases, and 4 bases stayed unmatched. This CDR3 reads CSGADREETQYF. As DNA, the CDR3 is TGCAGTGGGGCGGACAGGGAAGAGACCCAGTACTTC.

This clonotype has just a few counts. This sequence joins TRBV20-1 and TRBJ2-5; no clear D. Germline V gene sequence: CDR1 DFQATT, CDR2 SNEGSKA (reference sequence). This CDR3 has 11 residues. V lost 5 bases, J lost 4 bases, and 8 bases lay in between. CDR3 amino acids: CSAPTGETQYF. DNA of the CDR3: TGCAGTGCTCCGACCGGAGAGACCCAGTACTTC.

J is TRBJ2-5 and V is TRBV7-8, with TRBD1 as a possible D gene (6 bases). Germline V lookup: CDR1 SGHVS, CDR2 FQNEAQ. V was cut by 4 bases and J by 2 bases, with 14 bases left in between. The CDR3 spans 15 residues. The DNA of the CDR3 is TGTGCCAGCAGCTACCAGGGGACGGGGCAAGAGACCCAGTACTTC. This gives the protein CASSYQGTGQETQYF.

This clonotype showed up many times. J is TRBJ2-3 and V is TRBV7-6; D may be TRBD1 or TRBD2 (5 bases each). V lost 4 bases to trimming and J lost 4 bases, with 12 bases between them. The germline V gene has CDR1 SGHVS and CDR2 FNYEAQ. This CDR3 has 14 residues. CDR3 loop: CASSYGTSADTQYF. The CDR3 DNA follows: TGTGCCAGCAGCTACGGGACGTCGGCAGATACGCAGTATTTT.

This clonotype occurred a few times. The genes are TRBV2 and TRBJ2-1; TRBD2 agrees at 7 bases. The CDR3 has 14 amino acids. The junction had 7 bases not matched to a gene; V was cut back by 6 bases and J by 5 bases. Germline CDR1 reads SNHLY; CDR2 reads FYNNEI. The CDR3 region is CASRHRDYDNEQFF. The CDR3, as DNA: TGTGCCAGCAGGCACCGGGACTACGACAATGAGCAGTTCTTC.

This rearrangement joins TRBV30 to TRBJ2-2; 8 bases align to TRBD2. CDR1 and CDR2 from the germline V gene are GTSNPN and SVGIG (reference sequence). The CDR3 spans 14 residues. V trimming: 3 bases; J trimming: 4 bases; junction bases outside the gene matches: 4. For the CDR3, the DNA is TGTGCCTGGAGAGCGGGAGAAATCACCGGGGAGCTGTTTTTT. Translating gives CAWRAGEITGELFF. The whole variable domain, remainder taken from reference TRBV30 and TRBJ2-2, is SQTIHQWPATLVQPVGSPLSLECTVEGTSNPNLYWYRQAAGRGLQLLFYSVGIGQISSEVPQNLSASRPQDRQFILSSKKLLLSDSGFYLCAWRAGEITGELFFGEGSRLTVL.

The gene calls are TRBV11-1 and TRBJ2-1, with 8 bases lining up with TRBD2. This CDR3 comprises 19 residues. V dropped 4 bases and J dropped 0; count of bases not matched to a gene: 14. Germline-derived CDR1 and CDR2 are SGHAT and FQDESV (reference sequence). The CDR3 is CASSYSGLAGQSSYNEQFF. The CDR3 bases are TGTGCCAGCAGCTATAGTGGTCTAGCGGGCCAGAGCTCCTACAATGAGCAGTTCTTC.

This clonotype was seen more than once but under ten times. The chain joins TRBV5-1 to TRBJ1-2; D gene uncertain. Trimming stripped 7 bases from V and 4 bases from J, with 23 bases between. The CDR3 sequence is 16 residues long. In germline, CDR1 is SGHRS, CDR2 YFSETQ. CDR3 protein: CASRTAATAYGYGYTF. DNA of the CDR3: TGCGCCAGCCGAACAGCAGCGACGGCGTATGGCTATGGCTACACCTTC.

The chain recombines TRBV20-1 with TRBJ1-5; D is uncertain. Trimming stripped 2 bases from V and 2 bases from J, with 10 bases between. Per germline, CDR1 DFQATT and CDR2 SNEGSKA (reference sequence). This CDR3 contains 14 residues. The CDR3 bases are TGCAGTGCTAGAACGGGGAGAGGCAATCAGCCCCAGCATTTT. The encoded protein is CSARTGRGNQPQHF.

This clonotype has just one count. This chain uses TRBV20-1 with TRBJ2-3; the match to TRBD2 covers 14 bases. This CDR3 has 16 amino acids. The germline CDR1 and CDR2 sequences are DFQATT and SNEGSKA (reference sequence). Unmatched junction bases numbered 9, after V lost 6 bases and J lost 4 bases. The CDR3 region has the DNA TGCAGTGCGCGGGGGTTGGGACTAGCGGGAGCAGATACGCAGTATTTT. Translation: CSARGLGLAGADTQYF.

This clonotype came up many times. The CDR3 DNA reads as TGCGCCAGCAACGCGGACGTATCCCAAGAGACCCAGTACTTC. This gives the protein CASNADVSQETQYF. The genes are TRBV10-1 and TRBJ2-5; D gene ambiguous. The CDR3 is made up of 14 amino acids. Germline CDR1 WNHNN, CDR2 SYGVQD (reference sequence). V lost 7 bases, J lost 1 base, and 13 bases lay in between.

This clonotype was found a few times. The chain links TRBV29-1 to TRBJ1-2, with TRBD1 as a possible D gene (5 bases). Germline values: CDR1 SQVTM, CDR2 ANQGSEA. The CDR3 consists of 12 residues. Between the trimmed V and J ends, which lost 4 bases and 10 bases, there was a span of 16 bases. The CDR3 DNA follows: TGCAGCGTTGCCCCAAGCTCGGGGGTCTACACCTTC. It translates to CSVAPSSGVYTF. Complete variable domain (other parts from reference TRBV29-1 and TRBJ1-2): SAVISQKPSRDICQRGTSLTIQCQVDSQVTMMFWYRQQPGQSLTLIATANQGSEATYESGFVIDKFPISRPNLTFSTLTVSNMSPEDSSIYLCSVAPSSGVYTFGSGTRLTVV.